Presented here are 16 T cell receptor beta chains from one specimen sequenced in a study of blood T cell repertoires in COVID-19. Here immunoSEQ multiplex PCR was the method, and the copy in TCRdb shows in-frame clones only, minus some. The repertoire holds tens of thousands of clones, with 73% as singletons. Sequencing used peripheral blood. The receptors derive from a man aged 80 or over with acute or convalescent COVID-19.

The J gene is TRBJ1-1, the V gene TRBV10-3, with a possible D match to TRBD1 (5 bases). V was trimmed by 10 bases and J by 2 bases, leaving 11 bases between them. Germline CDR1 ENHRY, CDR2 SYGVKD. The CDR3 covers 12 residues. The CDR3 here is CATGGVNTEAFF. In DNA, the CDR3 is TGTGCCACGGGAGGGGTAAACACTGAAGCTTTCTTT.

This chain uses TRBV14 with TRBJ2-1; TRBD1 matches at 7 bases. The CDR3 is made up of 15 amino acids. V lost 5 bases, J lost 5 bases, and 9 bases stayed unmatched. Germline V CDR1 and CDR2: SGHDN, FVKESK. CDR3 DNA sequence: TGTGCCAGCAGCTCTCGACAGGGAATAAACAATGAGCAGTTCTTC. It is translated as CASSSRQGINNEQFF. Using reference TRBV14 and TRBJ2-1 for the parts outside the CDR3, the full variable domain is EAGVTQFPSHSVIEKGQTVTLRCDPISGHDNLYWYRRVMGKEIKFLLHFVKESKQDESGMPNNRFLAERTGGTYSTLKVQPAELEDSGVYFCASSSRQGINNEQFFGPGTRLTVL.

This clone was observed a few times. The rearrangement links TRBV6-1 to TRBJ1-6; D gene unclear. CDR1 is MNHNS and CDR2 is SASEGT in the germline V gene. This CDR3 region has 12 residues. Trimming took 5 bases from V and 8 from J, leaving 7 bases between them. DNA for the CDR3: TGTGCCAGCAGTCACTCGGATTCACCCCTCCACTTT. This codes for CASSHSDSPLHF.

CDR3 nucleotide sequence: TGTGCCTGGAGTGTATGGGAGAATGAGCAGTTCTTC. Protein: CAWSVWENEQFF. The rearrangement uses TRBV30 and TRBJ2-1; the D gene is possibly TRBD2 (5 bases). V was pared by 0 bases and J by 7 bases, with 7 bases between. CDR3 size: 12 residues. Germline V gene lookup returns CDR1 GTSNPN and CDR2 SVGIG (reference sequence).

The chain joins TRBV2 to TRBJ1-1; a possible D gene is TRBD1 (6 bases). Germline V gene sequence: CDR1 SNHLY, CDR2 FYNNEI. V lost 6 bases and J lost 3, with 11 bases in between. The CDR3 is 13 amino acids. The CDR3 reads CASRLDRYTEAFF. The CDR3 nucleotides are TGTGCCAGCAGGTTGGACAGATACACTGAAGCTTTCTTT. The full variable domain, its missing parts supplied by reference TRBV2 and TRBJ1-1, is EPEVTQTPSHQVTQMGQEVILRCVPISNHLYFYWYRQILGQKVEFLVSFYNNEISEKSEIFDDQFSVERPDGSNFTLKIRSTKLEDSAMYFCASRLDRYTEAFFGQGTRLTVV.

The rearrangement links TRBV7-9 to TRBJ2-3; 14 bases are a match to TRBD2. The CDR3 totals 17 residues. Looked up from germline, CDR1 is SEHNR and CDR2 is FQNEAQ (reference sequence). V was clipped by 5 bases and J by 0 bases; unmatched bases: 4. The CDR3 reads CASSRLAGGHSTDTQYF. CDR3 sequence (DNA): TGTGCCAGCAGCCGACTAGCGGGAGGGCATAGCACAGATACGCAGTATTTT.

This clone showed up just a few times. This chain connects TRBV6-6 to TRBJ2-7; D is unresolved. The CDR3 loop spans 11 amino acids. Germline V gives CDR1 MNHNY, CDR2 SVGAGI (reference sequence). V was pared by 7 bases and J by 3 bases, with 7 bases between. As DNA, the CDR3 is TGTGCCAGCACCTCCGGCTACGAGCAGTACTTC. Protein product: CASTSGYEQYF.

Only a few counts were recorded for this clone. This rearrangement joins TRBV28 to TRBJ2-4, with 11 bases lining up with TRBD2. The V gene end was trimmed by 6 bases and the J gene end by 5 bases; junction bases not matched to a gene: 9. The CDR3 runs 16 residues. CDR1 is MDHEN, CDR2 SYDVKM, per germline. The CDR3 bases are TGTGCCAGCAGACCTTATAGCGGGAGGGGACAAAACATTCAGTACTTC. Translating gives CASRPYSGRGQNIQYF.

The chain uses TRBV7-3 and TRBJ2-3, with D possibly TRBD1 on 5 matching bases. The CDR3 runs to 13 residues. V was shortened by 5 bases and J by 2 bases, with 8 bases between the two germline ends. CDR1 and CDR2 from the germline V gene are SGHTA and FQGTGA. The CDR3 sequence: CASSGAVTDTQYF. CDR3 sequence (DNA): TGTGCCAGCAGCGGGGCAGTCACAGATACGCAGTATTTT.

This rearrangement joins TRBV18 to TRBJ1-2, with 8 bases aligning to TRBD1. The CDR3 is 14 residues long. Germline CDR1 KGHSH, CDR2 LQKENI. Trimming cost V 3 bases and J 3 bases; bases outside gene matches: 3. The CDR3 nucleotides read TGTGCCAGCTCACCCGGACAGGGCGACTATGGCTACACCTTC. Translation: CASSPGQGDYGYTF. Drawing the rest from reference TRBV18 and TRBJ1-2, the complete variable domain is NAGVMQNPRHLVRRRGQEARLRCSPMKGHSHVYWYRQLPEEGLKFMVYLQKENIIDESGMPKERFSAEFPKEGPSILRIQQVVRGDSAAYFCASSPGQGDYGYTFGSGTRLTVV.

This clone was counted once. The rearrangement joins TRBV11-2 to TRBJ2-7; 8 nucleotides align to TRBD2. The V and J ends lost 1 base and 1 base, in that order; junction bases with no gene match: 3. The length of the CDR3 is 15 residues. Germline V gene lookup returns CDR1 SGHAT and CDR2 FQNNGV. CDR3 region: CASSLAGGPSYEQYF. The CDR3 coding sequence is TGTGCCAGCAGCTTAGCGGGAGGGCCATCCTACGAGCAGTACTTC.

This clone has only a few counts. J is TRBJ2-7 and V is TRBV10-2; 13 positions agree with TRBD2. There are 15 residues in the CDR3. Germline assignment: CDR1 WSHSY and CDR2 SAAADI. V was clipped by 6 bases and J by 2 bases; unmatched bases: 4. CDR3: CASRTGLAGTYEQYF. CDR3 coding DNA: TGCGCCAGCAGGACGGGACTAGCGGGAACCTACGAGCAGTACTTC.

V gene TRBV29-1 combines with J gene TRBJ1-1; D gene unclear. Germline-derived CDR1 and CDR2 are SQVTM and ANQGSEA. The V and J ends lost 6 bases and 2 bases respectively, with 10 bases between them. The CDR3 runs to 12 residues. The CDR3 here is CSVKARNTEAFF. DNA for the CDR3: TGCAGCGTGAAAGCAAGAAACACTGAAGCTTTCTTT.

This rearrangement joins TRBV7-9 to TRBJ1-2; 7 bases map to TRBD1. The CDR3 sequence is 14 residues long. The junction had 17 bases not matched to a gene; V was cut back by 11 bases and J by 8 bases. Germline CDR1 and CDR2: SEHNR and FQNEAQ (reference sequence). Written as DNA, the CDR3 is TGTGCCTCCGGCGGCAGGGGGGATGAGCAAGGCTACACCTTC. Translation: CASGGRGDEQGYTF.

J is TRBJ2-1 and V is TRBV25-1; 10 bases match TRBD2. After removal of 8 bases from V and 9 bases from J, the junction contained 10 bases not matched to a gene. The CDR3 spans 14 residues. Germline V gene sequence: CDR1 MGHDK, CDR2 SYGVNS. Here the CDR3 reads CASQGSGRASEQFF. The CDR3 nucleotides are TGTGCCAGCCAAGGAAGCGGGAGGGCCAGTGAGCAGTTCTTC.

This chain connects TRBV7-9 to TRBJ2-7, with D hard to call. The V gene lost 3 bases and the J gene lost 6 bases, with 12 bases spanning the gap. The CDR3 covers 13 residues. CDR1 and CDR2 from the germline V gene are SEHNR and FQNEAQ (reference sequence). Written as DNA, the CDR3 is TGTGCCAGCAGCTTTTCGACTTCCCCCGAGCAGTACTTC. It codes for CASSFSTSPEQYF.